One and the same sample provided the 17 T cell receptor beta chains below, sequenced in a study of shared clonotypes between healthy human individuals. TCRdb's table, derived via immunoSEQ multiplex PCR, lists solely in-frame clones and lacks some. The data hold millions of clones, with approximately 94% observed a single time. Positively selected for CCR7, the CD45RO-negative cells used as naive CD8 cells excluded terminally differentiated effector memory CD45RA+ cells. Sample: naive CD8+ T cells sorted from blood. All receptors come from a man aged 18 to 29 in good health.

The chain joins TRBV7-2 to TRBJ2-3; weak D call: TRBD2 (5 bases). The CDR3 totals 14 residues. CDR1 is SGHTA and CDR2 is FQGNSA in the germline V gene. Trimming cost V 1 base and J 6 bases, with 11 bases left between them. CDR3 sequence: CASSLVGGGDTQYF. CDR3 sequence (DNA): TGTGCCAGCAGCTTAGTAGGAGGTGGGGATACGCAGTATTTT.

The chain links TRBV7-2 to TRBJ1-6; D is unresolved. There are 14 residues in the CDR3. CDR1 is SGHTA and CDR2 is FQGNSA in the germline V gene. The V end was cut by 5 bases, the J end by 13 bases, with 18 bases between. The chain's CDR3 is CASSPGSTLPPLHF. CDR3 DNA sequence: TGTGCCAGCAGCCCCGGTTCCACTCTGCCCCCCCTCCACTTT.

The chain joins TRBV9 to TRBJ2-1; TRBD1 agrees at 9 bases. The germline V gene has CDR1 SGDLS and CDR2 YYNGEE. With V trimmed by 0 bases and J by 7 bases, 8 bases remained unmatched. The CDR3 covers 16 residues. CDR3 coding DNA: TGTGCCAGCAGCGTAGGTCCGGGACAGGGACCTAATGAGCAGTTCTTC. Its protein is CASSVGPGQGPNEQFF. The complete variable domain, with remaining parts taken from reference TRBV9 and TRBJ2-1, reads DSGVTQTPKHLITATGQRVTLRCSPRSGDLSVYWYQQSLDQGLQFLIQYYNGEERAKGNILERFSAQQFPDLHSELNLSSLELGDSALYFCASSVGPGQGPNEQFFGPGTRLTVL.

The genes are TRBV2 and TRBJ2-5; no clear D. Germline-derived CDR1 and CDR2 are SNHLY and FYNNEI. V was clipped by 7 bases and J by 2 bases, with 11 bases between them. The CDR3 runs to 13 residues. In nucleotides, the CDR3 is TGTGCCAGCACCGGTCCTAGTCAAGAGACCCAGTACTTC. Translating it yields CASTGPSQETQYF.

V usage is TRBV4-3 and J usage is TRBJ2-3, with D possibly matching TRBD1 (5 bases). Per the germline V gene, CDR1 is LGHNA and CDR2 is YSLEER. CDR3 length: 15 amino acids. Trimming removed 0 bases at V and 2 bases at J, with 9 bases between. The CDR3: CASSQEDRFTDTQYF. CDR3 bases: TGCGCCAGCAGCCAAGAAGACAGATTCACAGATACGCAGTATTTT.

V gene TRBV4-2 combines with J gene TRBJ2-7; D is undetermined. Germline assignment: CDR1 LGHNA and CDR2 YNFKEQ. Trimming pared 4 bases from V and 1 base from J, leaving 8 bases between. CDR3 length: 13 residues. The DNA for the CDR3 is TGTGCCAGCAGCCCCAGTTCTTCCTACGAGCAGTACTTC. It is translated as CASSPSSSYEQYF.

The V call is TRBV9, the J call TRBJ2-1; D assignment may be TRBD1 or TRBD2 (5 bases each). Germline V lookup: CDR1 SGDLS, CDR2 YYNGEE. V was clipped by 0 bases and J by 7 bases, with 14 bases between them. The CDR3 extends over 15 amino acids. CDR3 region: CASSVGAVGVNEQFF. For the CDR3, the DNA is TGTGCCAGCAGCGTAGGGGCCGTGGGGGTGAATGAGCAGTTCTTC.

This clone appeared a single time. The genes are TRBV11-3 and TRBJ2-7, with 7 bases lining up with TRBD1. The ends lost 3 bases at V and 4 bases at J; junction bases unmatched: 6. The CDR3 totals 14 residues. Germline V gene data show CDR1 as SGHNT and CDR2 as YENEEA. CDR3 coding DNA: TGTGCCAGCAGCTTCAGACAGGGATCATACGAGCAGTACTTC. Translated: CASSFRQGSYEQYF.

The J gene is TRBJ1-6, the V gene TRBV4-1, with D tentatively TRBD1 (5 bases). CDR1 MGHRA and CDR2 YSYEKL come from the germline V gene. The CDR3 is 17 amino acids. Between the trimmed V and J ends, which lost 4 bases and 6 bases, there was a span of 19 bases. The DNA of the CDR3 is TGCGCCAGCAGCCTGCAGGAAGTCGGCAGGGCTAATTCACCCCTCCACTTT. Translated, it gives CASSLQEVGRANSPLHF.

Worth noting for this clone: Other DNA sequences of this sample code for an identical CDR3. The chain is built from TRBV30 and TRBJ2-1; D is unresolved. The germline gives CDR1 GTSNPN, CDR2 SVGIG (reference sequence). V was shortened by 0 bases and J by 3 bases, with 6 bases between the two germline ends. This CDR3 contains 13 residues. Here the CDR3 reads CAWSVHDYNEQFF. The CDR3 coding sequence is TGTGCCTGGAGTGTACACGACTACAATGAGCAGTTCTTC.

The chain couples TRBV5-1 to TRBJ2-2; perhaps TRBD1 as D (5 bases). CDR1 is SGHRS and CDR2 is YFSETQ in the germline V gene. Trimming shortened V by 1 base and J by 2 bases, and 6 bases separated the two germline ends. The CDR3 contains 14 residues. CDR3 in amino acids: CASSLTGNTGELFF. CDR3 nucleotide sequence: TGCGCCAGCAGCTTGACAGGCAACACCGGGGAGCTGTTTTTT.

The count of this clone is one. J is TRBJ1-5 and V is TRBV28; 7 nucleotides line up with TRBD1. From germline, CDR1 is MDHEN and CDR2 SYDVKM. V lost 6 bases to trimming and J lost 7 bases; unmatched junction nucleotides: 9. The CDR3 is made up of 14 amino acids. The DNA for the CDR3 is TGTGCCAGCAGCCTAGGACAGGTGTGGCAGCCCCAGCATTTT. Its protein is CASSLGQVWQPQHF.

The V gene is TRBV9, the J gene TRBJ2-2; D remains ambiguous. The CDR3 extends over 16 amino acids. Germline V gives CDR1 SGDLS, CDR2 YYNGEE. V lost 2 bases, J lost 8 bases, and 19 bases lay in between. The chain's CDR3 is CASSVPVDPRLGELFF. The CDR3 DNA reads as TGTGCCAGCAGCGTTCCCGTCGATCCTCGGTTGGGGGAGCTGTTTTTT.

The chain is built from TRBV19 and TRBJ2-1, with D unclear. The V end was cut by 4 bases, the J end by 2 bases, with 6 bases between. In germline, CDR1 is LNHDA, CDR2 SQIVND (reference sequence). The CDR3 length is 13 residues. CDR3 in DNA: TGTGCCAGTAGTAATGCCCCCTACAATGAGCAGTTCTTC. This gives the protein CASSNAPYNEQFF. The whole variable domain, remainder taken from reference TRBV19 and TRBJ2-1, is DGGITQSPKYLFRKEGQNVTLSCEQNLNHDAMYWYRQDPGQGLRLIYYSQIVNDFQKGDIAEGYSVSREKKESFPLTVTSAQKNPTAFYLCASSNAPYNEQFFGPGTRLTVL.

The gene calls are TRBV2 and TRBJ1-1, with 8 bases aligning to TRBD1. The V gene end was trimmed by 3 bases and the J gene end by 1 base; junction bases not matched to a gene: 1. Germline V gene sequence: CDR1 SNHLY, CDR2 FYNNEI. The CDR3 sequence is 14 residues long. The CDR3 region has the DNA TGTGCCAGCAGTGATGGGACAGGGAACACTGAAGCTTTCTTT. Protein product: CASSDGTGNTEAFF.

V gene TRBV30 combines with J gene TRBJ1-2; D ambiguous. V dropped 6 bases and J dropped 6 bases, with 20 bases sitting between them. The CDR3 extends over 14 amino acids. CDR1 GTSNPN and CDR2 SVGIG come from the germline V gene (reference sequence). The CDR3 sequence: CACYLERANDGYTF. CDR3 in DNA: TGTGCCTGCTACCTAGAAAGGGCCAATGATGGCTACACCTTC.

The rearrangement joins TRBV7-9 to TRBJ2-1, with 10 bases that match TRBD1. The length of the CDR3 is 13 residues. CDR1 SEHNR and CDR2 FQNEAQ come from the germline V gene (reference sequence). Unmatched junction bases numbered 0, after V lost 6 bases and J lost 4 bases. The CDR3 loop is CASRGQGYNEQFF. The CDR3 DNA reads TGTGCCAGCAGGGGACAGGGGTACAATGAGCAGTTCTTC.